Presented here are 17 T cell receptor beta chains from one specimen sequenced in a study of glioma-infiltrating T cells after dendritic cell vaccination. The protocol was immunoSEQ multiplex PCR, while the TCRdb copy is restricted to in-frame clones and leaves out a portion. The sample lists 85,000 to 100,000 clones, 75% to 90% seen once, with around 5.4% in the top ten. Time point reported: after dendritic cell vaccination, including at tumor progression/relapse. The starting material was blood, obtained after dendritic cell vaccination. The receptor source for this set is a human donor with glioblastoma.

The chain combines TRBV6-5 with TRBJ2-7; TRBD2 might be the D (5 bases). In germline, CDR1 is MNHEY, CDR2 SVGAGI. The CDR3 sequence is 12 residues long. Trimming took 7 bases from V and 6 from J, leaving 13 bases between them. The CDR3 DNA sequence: TGTGCCAGCAAAACCTACCGGGGCGAGCAGTACTTC. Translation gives CASKTYRGEQYF.

As DNA, the CDR3 is TGTGCCAGCAGTGAAGGCTACGGCGGGAGCTATATCGCGGATGAGCAGTTCTTC. This gives the protein CASSEGYGGSYIADEQFF. The chain couples TRBV25-1 to TRBJ2-1; 7 nucleotides agree with TRBD2. The germline V gene has CDR1 MGHDK and CDR2 SYGVNS. This CDR3 is 18 amino acids long. J was trimmed by 8 bases and V by 2 bases; bases with no gene match: 18.

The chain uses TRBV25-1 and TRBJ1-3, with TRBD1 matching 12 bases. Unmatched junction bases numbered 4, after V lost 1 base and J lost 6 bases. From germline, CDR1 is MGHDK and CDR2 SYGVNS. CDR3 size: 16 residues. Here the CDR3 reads CASSEWGQGAENTIYF. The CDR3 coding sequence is TGTGCCAGCAGTGAATGGGGACAGGGGGCTGAAAACACCATATATTTT. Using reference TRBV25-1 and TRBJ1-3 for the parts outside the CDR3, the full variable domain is EADIYQTPRYLVIGTGKKITLECSQTMGHDKMYWYQQDPGMELHLIHYSYGVNSTEKGDLSSESTVSRIRTEHFPLTLESARPSHTSQYLCASSEWGQGAENTIYFGEGSWLTVV.

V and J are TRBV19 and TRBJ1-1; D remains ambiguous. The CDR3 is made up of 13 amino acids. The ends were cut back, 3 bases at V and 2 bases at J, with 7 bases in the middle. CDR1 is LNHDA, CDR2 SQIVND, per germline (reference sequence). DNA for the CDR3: TGTGCCAGTAGTATCTCAGGCAACACTGAAGCTTTCTTT. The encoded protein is CASSISGNTEAFF.

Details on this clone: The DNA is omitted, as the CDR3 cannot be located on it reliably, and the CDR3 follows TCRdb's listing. This chain's CDR3 is CAWLFGSGGYTF. V and J are TRBV30 and TRBJ1-2. Termini included, the CDR3 measures 12 amino acids. CDR1 is GTSNPN, CDR2 SVGIG, per germline (reference sequence).

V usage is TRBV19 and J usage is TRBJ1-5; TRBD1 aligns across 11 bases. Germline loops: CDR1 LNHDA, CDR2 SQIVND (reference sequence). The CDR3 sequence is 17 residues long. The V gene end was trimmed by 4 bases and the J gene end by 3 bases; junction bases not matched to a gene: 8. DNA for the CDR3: TGTGCCAGTAGTACCCGGACAGGGGGCGCAAACAATCAGCCCCAGCATTTT. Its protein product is CASSTRTGGANNQPQHF. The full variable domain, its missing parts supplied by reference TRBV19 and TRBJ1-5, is DGGITQSPKYLFRKEGQNVTLSCEQNLNHDAMYWYRQDPGQGLRLIYYSQIVNDFQKGDIAEGYSVSREKKESFPLTVTSAQKNPTAFYLCASSTRTGGANNQPQHFGDGTRLSIL.

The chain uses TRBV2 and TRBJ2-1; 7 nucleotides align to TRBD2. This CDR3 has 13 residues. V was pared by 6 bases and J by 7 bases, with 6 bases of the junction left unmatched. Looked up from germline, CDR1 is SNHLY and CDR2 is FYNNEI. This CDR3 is CASRGLDLNEQFF. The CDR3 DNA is TGTGCCAGCAGAGGACTAGATTTGAATGAGCAGTTCTTC.

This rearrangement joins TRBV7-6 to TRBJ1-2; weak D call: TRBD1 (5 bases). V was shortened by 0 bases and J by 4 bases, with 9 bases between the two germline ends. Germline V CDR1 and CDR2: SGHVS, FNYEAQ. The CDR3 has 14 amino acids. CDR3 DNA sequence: TGTGCCAGCAGCTTAGCGCCCGGGGGCTATGGCTACACCTTC. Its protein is CASSLAPGGYGYTF.

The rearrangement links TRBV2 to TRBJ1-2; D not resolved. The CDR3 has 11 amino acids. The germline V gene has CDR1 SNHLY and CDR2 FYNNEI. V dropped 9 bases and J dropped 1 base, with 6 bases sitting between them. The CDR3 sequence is CASSLNYGYTF. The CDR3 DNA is TGTGCCAGTTCCCTTAACTATGGCTACACCTTC.

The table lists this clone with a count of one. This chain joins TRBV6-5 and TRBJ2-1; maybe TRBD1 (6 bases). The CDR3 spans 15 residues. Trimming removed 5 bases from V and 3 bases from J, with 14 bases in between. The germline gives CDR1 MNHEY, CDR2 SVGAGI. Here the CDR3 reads CASSSLRTDYNEQFF. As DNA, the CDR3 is TGTGCCAGCAGTAGTTTAAGGACAGACTACAATGAGCAGTTCTTC.

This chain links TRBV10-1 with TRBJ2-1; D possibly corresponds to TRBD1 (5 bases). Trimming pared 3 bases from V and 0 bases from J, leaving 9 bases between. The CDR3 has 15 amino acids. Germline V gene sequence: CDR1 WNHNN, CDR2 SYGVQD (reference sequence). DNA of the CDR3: TGCGCCAGCAGTGATTGGCAGGGCTCCTACAATGAGCAGTTCTTC. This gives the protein CASSDWQGSYNEQFF.

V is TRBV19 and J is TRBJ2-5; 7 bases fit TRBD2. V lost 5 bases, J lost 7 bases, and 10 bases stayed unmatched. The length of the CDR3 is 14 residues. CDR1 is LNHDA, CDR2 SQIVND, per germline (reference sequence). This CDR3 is CASSSTSSSGTQYF. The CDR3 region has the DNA TGTGCCAGTAGTTCGACTAGCTCCTCGGGGACCCAGTACTTC.

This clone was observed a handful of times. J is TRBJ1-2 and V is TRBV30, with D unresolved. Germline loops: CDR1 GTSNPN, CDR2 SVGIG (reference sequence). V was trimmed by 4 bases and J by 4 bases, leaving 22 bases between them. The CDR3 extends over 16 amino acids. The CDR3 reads CAWTRERSSLVYGYTF. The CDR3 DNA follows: TGTGCCTGGACTCGAGAAAGGAGTTCACTAGTCTATGGCTACACCTTC.

CDR3 sequence: CASSEYSPNQPQHF. The CDR3 DNA sequence: TGTGCCAGCAGTGAGTACAGCCCCAATCAGCCCCAGCATTTT. The chain is built from TRBV6-1 and TRBJ1-5, with no clear D. This CDR3 is built from 14 residues. V was clipped by 3 bases and J by 3 bases, with 9 bases between them. Germline V gives CDR1 MNHNS, CDR2 SASEGT.

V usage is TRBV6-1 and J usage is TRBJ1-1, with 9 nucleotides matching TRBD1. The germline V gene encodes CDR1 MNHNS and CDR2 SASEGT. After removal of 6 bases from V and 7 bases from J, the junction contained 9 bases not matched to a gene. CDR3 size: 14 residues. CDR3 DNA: TGTGCCAGCAGCGGTCGCCGGGACAGGGTTGAAGCTTTCTTT. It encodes CASSGRRDRVEAFF.

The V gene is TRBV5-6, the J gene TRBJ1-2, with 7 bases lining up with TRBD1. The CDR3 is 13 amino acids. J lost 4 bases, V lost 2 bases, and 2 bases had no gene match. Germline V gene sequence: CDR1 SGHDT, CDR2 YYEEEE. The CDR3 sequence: CASSFRDSYGYTF. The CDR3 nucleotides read TGTGCCAGCAGCTTCCGGGACAGCTATGGCTACACCTTC.

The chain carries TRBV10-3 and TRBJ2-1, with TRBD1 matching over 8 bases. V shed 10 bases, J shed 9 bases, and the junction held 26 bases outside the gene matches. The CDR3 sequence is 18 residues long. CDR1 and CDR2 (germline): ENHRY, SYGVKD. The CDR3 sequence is CASAFPNQGAVTRIEQFF. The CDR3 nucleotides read TGTGCCAGCGCCTTTCCAAATCAGGGGGCCGTAACCAGGATTGAGCAGTTCTTC.